Listed here are 20 T cell receptor beta chains from one sample, sequenced in a study of preoperative IRX-2 immunotherapy in early breast cancer. Generated by immunoSEQ multiplex PCR, the TCRdb table keeps only in-frame clones and is missing some. The data contain about 98,000 clones, 86% of them singletons. Treatment given: preoperative locoregional IRX-2 cytokine immunotherapy. This specimen consisted of tumor tissue, obtained after IRX-2 immunotherapy. The receptor set was obtained from a human donor with breast cancer.

V and J are TRBV19 and TRBJ1-4; tentative D call: TRBD1 (5 bases). Per germline, CDR1 LNHDA and CDR2 SQIVND (reference sequence). CDR3 length equals 15 residues. V lost 5 bases and J 10 bases, leaving 20 bases between the germline ends. The CDR3 sequence: CASSPLRDSGGKLFF. In DNA, the CDR3 is TGTGCCAGTAGTCCCCTCAGGGACTCGGGCGGAAAACTGTTTTTT.

The chain couples TRBV19 to TRBJ1-5; 8 nucleotides line up with TRBD1. The length of the CDR3 is 16 residues. Germline CDR1 is LNHDA and CDR2 is SQIVND (reference sequence). V was pared by 4 bases and J by 1 base, with 6 bases of the junction left unmatched. CDR3 protein: CASSTSRTGSNQPQHF. Here the CDR3 DNA reads TGTGCCAGTAGTACCTCAAGGACAGGGAGCAATCAGCCCCAGCATTTT.

The rearrangement links TRBV18 to TRBJ2-7; a weak D match, TRBD2 (6 bases). The CDR3 length is 14 residues. CDR1 and CDR2 (germline): KGHSH, LQKENI. V lost 0 bases and J lost 6, with 12 bases in between. The CDR3 region is CASSPPRQGGEQYF. CDR3 sequence (DNA): TGTGCCAGCTCACCACCGCGGCAGGGAGGCGAGCAGTACTTC.

The V gene is TRBV9, the J gene TRBJ2-7, with D maybe TRBD1 (6 bases). The V end lost 5 bases, the J end lost 5 bases, and 11 bases lay between the germline ends. The CDR3 is 12 residues long. The germline V gene encodes CDR1 SGDLS and CDR2 YYNGEE. The DNA of the CDR3 is TGTGCCAGCAGAGGGGACACCGACGAGCAGTACTTC. This translates into CASRGDTDEQYF.

The chain employs TRBV6-7 and TRBJ1-1, with D hard to call. TRBV6-7 is given ORF status, its function remaining uncertain. This CDR3 comprises 14 residues. Trimming took off 5 bases at V and 2 bases at J, with 12 bases between the two ends. CDR3 region: CASSGGSGNTEAFF. DNA for the CDR3: TGTGCCAGCAGTGGAGGGTCAGGAAACACTGAAGCTTTCTTT.

CDR3 sequence: CASTTQESREQFF. The CDR3 nucleotides read TGTGCCAGCACCACTCAGGAGTCCCGAGAGCAGTTCTTC. The V and J genes are TRBV2 and TRBJ2-1; no clear D gene. The CDR3 spans 13 residues. The V end was cut by 7 bases, the J end by 10 bases, with 17 bases between. CDR1 is SNHLY and CDR2 is FYNNEI in the germline V gene.

The chain combines TRBV18 with TRBJ1-3; 9 nucleotides line up with TRBD1. CDR1 is KGHSH, CDR2 LQKENI, per germline. This CDR3 region has 15 residues. J was trimmed by 2 bases and V by 3 bases; bases with no gene match: 2. CDR3 residues: CASSPGQGPGNTIYF. In DNA, the CDR3 is TGTGCCAGCTCACCGGGACAGGGCCCTGGAAACACCATATATTTT.

The chain carries TRBV30 and TRBJ2-1; 8 bases fit TRBD1. The ends lost 6 bases at V and 1 base at J; junction bases unmatched: 17. CDR3 length: 18 residues. Germline V gene lookup returns CDR1 GTSNPN and CDR2 SVGIG (reference sequence). The CDR3 sequence: CACGTGSLKVKSYNEQFF. CDR3 DNA: TGTGCCTGTGGGACAGGATCCCTCAAGGTGAAATCCTACAATGAGCAGTTCTTC. Looking up the rest from reference TRBV30 and TRBJ2-1 gives the full variable domain: SQTIHQWPATLVQPVGSPLSLECTVEGTSNPNLYWYRQAAGRGLQLLFYSVGIGQISSEVPQNLSASRPQDRQFILSSKKLLLSDSGFYLCACGTGSLKVKSYNEQFFGPGTRLTVL.

This clone was detected once. J is TRBJ1-2 and V is TRBV28, with a weak D call TRBD1 (6 bases). Trimming left V 6 bases short and J 6 bases short, with 14 bases between. The CDR3 is made up of 13 amino acids. Per the germline V gene, CDR1 is MDHEN and CDR2 is SYDVKM. CDR3 protein: CASRKPGVHGYTF. The CDR3 DNA reads as TGTGCCAGCAGAAAACCAGGGGTCCATGGCTACACCTTC.

Only a few counts were recorded for this clone. The chain carries TRBV28 and TRBJ1-2; TRBD1 matches 7 bases. Unmatched junction bases numbered 7, after V lost 7 bases and J lost 2 bases. The CDR3 extends over 14 amino acids. Germline-derived CDR1 and CDR2 are MDHEN and SYDVKM. CDR3 DNA sequence: TGTGCCAGCACCGACAGGGTTGGGAACTATGGCTACACCTTC. This codes for CASTDRVGNYGYTF.

V usage is TRBV19 and J usage is TRBJ1-4; D gene unclear. Trimming removed 2 bases at V and 7 bases at J, with 5 bases between. CDR3 length: 12 amino acids. Germline V CDR1 and CDR2: LNHDA, SQIVND (reference sequence). The CDR3 is CASSIKGEKLFF. In nucleotides, the CDR3 is TGTGCCAGTAGTATAAAAGGTGAAAAACTGTTTTTT. Using reference TRBV19 and TRBJ1-4 for the parts outside the CDR3, the full variable domain is DGGITQSPKYLFRKEGQNVTLSCEQNLNHDAMYWYRQDPGQGLRLIYYSQIVNDFQKGDIAEGYSVSREKKESFPLTVTSAQKNPTAFYLCASSIKGEKLFFGSGTQLSVL.

V is TRBV5-1 and J is TRBJ2-5; TRBD2 matches at 14 bases. This CDR3 comprises 18 residues. From germline, CDR1 is SGHRS and CDR2 YFSETQ. After removal of 3 bases from V and 4 bases from J, the junction contained 11 bases not matched to a gene. CDR3 protein: CASSSRGLAGALGETQYF. The CDR3 DNA is TGCGCCAGCAGCTCTCGGGGACTAGCGGGGGCGTTGGGAGAGACCCAGTACTTC.

The chain combines TRBV7-7 with TRBJ1-1, with D uncertain. The CDR3 length is 14 residues. Trimming left V 5 bases short and J 3 bases short, with 13 bases between. Germline values: CDR1 SSHAT, CDR2 FNYEAQ (reference sequence). The CDR3 region has the DNA TGTGCCAGCAGCCTCGAGGGTGGGTACACTGAAGCTTTCTTT. It codes for CASSLEGGYTEAFF.

The rearrangement uses TRBV10-1 and TRBJ1-1, with D unclear. V lost 0 bases, J lost 1 base, and 6 bases lay in between. Germline V gene data show CDR1 as WNHNN and CDR2 as SYGVQD (reference sequence). The CDR3 runs 14 residues. The CDR3 loop is CASSESLGNTEAFF. The CDR3 nucleotides are TGCGCCAGCAGTGAGTCCCTGGGGAACACTGAAGCTTTCTTT.

This clone was detected only once. The rearrangement joins TRBV6-8 to TRBJ2-7; no clear D. V gave up 6 bases and J gave up 1 base, with 10 bases separating them. Germline loops: CDR1 MNHGY, CDR2 SAAAGT. This CDR3 has 13 residues. The CDR3 is CASRSQISYEQYF. In DNA form, the CDR3 reads TGTGCCAGCAGATCCCAGATATCCTACGAGCAGTACTTC.

This clone was recorded only once. CDR3 in DNA: TGTGCCAGCATCAGGGAATATAGCAATCAGCCCCAGCATTTT. Protein product: CASIREYSNQPQHF. V gene TRBV6-7 combines with J gene TRBJ1-5, with a weak D call TRBD1 (5 bases). TRBV6-7 is an ORF for which the function is uncertain. The ends were cut back, 7 bases at V and 0 bases at J, with 10 bases in the middle. This CDR3 comprises 14 residues.

V usage is TRBV18 and J usage is TRBJ1-1; 8 nucleotides align to TRBD1. This CDR3 has 14 residues. J lost 4 bases, V lost 5 bases, and 6 bases had no gene match. Germline CDR1 and CDR2: KGHSH and LQKENI. The CDR3 reads CASSYRQGTTEAFF. CDR3 nucleotide sequence: TGTGCCAGCTCATATCGACAGGGGACCACTGAAGCTTTCTTT.

The J gene is TRBJ1-6, the V gene TRBV11-3, with 7 bases lining up with TRBD1. Germline loops: CDR1 SGHNT, CDR2 YENEEA. The CDR3 loop spans 14 amino acids. Germline trimming cut 6 bases from V and 7 bases from J; bases unmatched to any gene: 6. CDR3 in DNA: TGTGCCAGCAGACCCGGGACAGTGAATTCACCCCTCCACTTT. Translation: CASRPGTVNSPLHF.

This chain connects TRBV5-1 to TRBJ1-6; a possible D gene is TRBD1 (5 bases). The CDR3 sequence is 17 residues long. V was trimmed by 4 bases and J by 0 bases, leaving 14 bases between them. Looked up from germline, CDR1 is SGHRS and CDR2 is YFSETQ. The CDR3 loop reads CASSTTGISSYNSPLHF. The CDR3 DNA follows: TGCGCCAGCAGCACTACAGGAATTAGCTCCTATAATTCACCCCTCCACTTT.

The V call is TRBV5-1, the J call TRBJ2-2, with 10 bases aligning to TRBD2. Germline V CDR1 and CDR2: SGHRS, YFSETQ. V lost 0 bases and J lost 6; bases outside the gene matches: 8. CDR3 size: 17 residues. The CDR3 spells CASSLAVLAGKAGELFF. The CDR3 nucleotides read TGCGCCAGCAGCTTGGCCGTACTAGCGGGAAAGGCCGGGGAGCTGTTTTTT.